This TCR beta chain was observed in a study of blood T cell repertoires in COVID-19. Clones were sequenced by immunoSEQ multiplex PCR, and TCRdb holds only the in-frame ones, with some missing. The table lists about 51,000 clones, approximately 86% of them singletons, with around 4% in the top ten. CDR1 is SGHAT, CDR2 FQNNGV, per germline. The CDR3 loop spans 14 amino acids. The V gene lost 4 bases and the J gene lost 8 bases, with 17 bases spanning the gap. The sequence was collected from a man aged 80 or over with active COVID-19. The rearrangement links TRBV11-2 to TRBJ1-2, with D perhaps matching TRBD1 (6 bases). Input material: peripheral blood. The DNA for the CDR3 is TGTGCCAGCAGCTATAACCAACCACAGGGAGGCTACACCTTC. Encoded protein: CASSYNQPQGGYTF.